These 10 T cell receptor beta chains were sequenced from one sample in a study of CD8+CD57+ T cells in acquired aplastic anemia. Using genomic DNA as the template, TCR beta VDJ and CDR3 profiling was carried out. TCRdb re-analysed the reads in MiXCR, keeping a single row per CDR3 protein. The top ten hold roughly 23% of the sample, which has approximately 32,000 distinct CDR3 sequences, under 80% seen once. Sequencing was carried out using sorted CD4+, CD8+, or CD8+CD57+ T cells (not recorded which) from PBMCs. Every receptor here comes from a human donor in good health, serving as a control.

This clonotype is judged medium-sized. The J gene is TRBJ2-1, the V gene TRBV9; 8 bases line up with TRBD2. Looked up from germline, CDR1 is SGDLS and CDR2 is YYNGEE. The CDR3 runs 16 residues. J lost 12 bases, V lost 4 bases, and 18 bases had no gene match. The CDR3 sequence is CASSNGLGTRAFGQFF. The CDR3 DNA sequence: TGTGCCAGCAGCAATGGACTAGGGACTAGGGCGTTTGGGCAGTTCTTC.

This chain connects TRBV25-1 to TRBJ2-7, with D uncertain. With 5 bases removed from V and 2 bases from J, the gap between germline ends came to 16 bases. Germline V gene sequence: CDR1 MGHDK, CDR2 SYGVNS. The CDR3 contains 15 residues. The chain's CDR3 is CASSSTQTETYEQYF. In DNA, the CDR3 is TGTGCCAGCAGTTCCACTCAGACCGAAACCTACGAGCAGTACTTC.

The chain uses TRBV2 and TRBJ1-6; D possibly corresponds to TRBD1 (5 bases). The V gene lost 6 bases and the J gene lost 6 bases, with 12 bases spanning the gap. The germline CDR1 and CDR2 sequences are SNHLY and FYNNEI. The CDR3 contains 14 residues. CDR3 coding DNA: TGTGCCAGCAGGCCATGGGACGGTAATTCACCCCTCCACTTT. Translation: CASRPWDGNSPLHF.

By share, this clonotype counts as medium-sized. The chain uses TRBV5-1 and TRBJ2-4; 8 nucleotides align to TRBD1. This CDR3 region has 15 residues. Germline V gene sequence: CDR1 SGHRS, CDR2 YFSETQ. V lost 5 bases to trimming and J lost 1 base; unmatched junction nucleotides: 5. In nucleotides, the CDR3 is TGCGCCAGCAGTCCGACAGGGGTCGCCAAAAACATTCAGTACTTC. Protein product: CASSPTGVAKNIQYF.

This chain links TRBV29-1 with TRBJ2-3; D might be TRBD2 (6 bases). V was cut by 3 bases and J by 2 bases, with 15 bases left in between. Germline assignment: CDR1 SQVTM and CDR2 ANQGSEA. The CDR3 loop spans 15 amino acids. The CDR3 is CSVDGPGLTTDTQYF. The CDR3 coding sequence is TGCAGCGTTGACGGGCCGGGACTGACCACAGATACGCAGTATTTT.

CDR3: CASSMEGGNYGYTF. Here the CDR3 DNA reads TGTGCCAGTAGTATGGAGGGCGGTAACTATGGCTACACCTTC. The gene calls are TRBV19 and TRBJ1-2; no clear D gene. V lost 3 bases and J lost 1, with 9 bases in between. Per the germline V gene, CDR1 is LNHDA and CDR2 is SQIVND (reference sequence). The CDR3 has 14 residues.

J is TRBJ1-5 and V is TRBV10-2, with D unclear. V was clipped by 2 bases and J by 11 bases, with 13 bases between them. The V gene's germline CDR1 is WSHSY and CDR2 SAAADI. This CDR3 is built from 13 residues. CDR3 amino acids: CASSERGRGAQHF. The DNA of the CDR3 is TGCGCCAGCAGTGAGAGAGGGCGCGGGGCCCAGCATTTT.

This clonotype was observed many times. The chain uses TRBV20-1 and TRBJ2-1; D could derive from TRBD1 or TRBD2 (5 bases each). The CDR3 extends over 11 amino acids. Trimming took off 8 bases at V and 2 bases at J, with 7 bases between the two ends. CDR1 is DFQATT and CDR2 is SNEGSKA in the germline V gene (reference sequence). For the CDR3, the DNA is TGCAGTTCGGGACCCTACAATGAGCAGTTCTTC. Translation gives CSSGPYNEQFF.

Written as DNA, the CDR3 is TGTGCCAGCAGCATACCAACTAGCGGGGGGACTTCCTACAATGAGCAGTTCTTC. Translated, it gives CASSIPTSGGTSYNEQFF. This chain joins TRBV7-6 and TRBJ2-1, with 12 bases fitting TRBD2. The V and J ends lost 5 bases and 1 base, in that order; junction bases with no gene match: 9. The CDR3 loop spans 18 amino acids. Germline V gene sequence: CDR1 SGHVS, CDR2 FNYEAQ.

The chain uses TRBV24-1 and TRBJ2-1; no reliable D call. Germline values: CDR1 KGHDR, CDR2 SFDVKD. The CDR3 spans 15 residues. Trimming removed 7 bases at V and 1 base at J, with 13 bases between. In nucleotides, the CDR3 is TGTGCCACCAGCCCCTCAGGCACATCCTACAATGAGCAGTTCTTC. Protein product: CATSPSGTSYNEQFF.